The rows below give T cell receptor beta chains drawn from one sample of a study of shared T cell receptors in the human thymus. Some clones are missing from TCRdb's copy, which holds only in-frame ones; the method was immunoSEQ multiplex PCR. Found here are hundreds of thousands of clones, 70% to 90% of them singletons; the top ten hold roughly 0.0086%. This same sample was also part of a study on human thymus T cells.

The source material was thymocytes. The receptors derive from a boy younger than two with a congenital heart defect. Each CDR3 is given with its conserved first and last residue. The D gene is left open where the match is weak. Only part of the rows carry a size: once, few, many, or a class if the clone is expanded.

>TRBJ2-3|-|TRBV19|-
TGTGCCAGTAGTATACCAGAAGCGGTCGGCCGTCCTAGCCGAGGGACAGATACGCAGTATTTT
CASSIPEAVGRPSRGTDTQYF
>TRBJ2-7|-|TRBV6-5|-
-
CASSSSFSYEQYF
>TRBJ2-7|TRBD1|TRBV28|-
TGTGCCAGCAGTTTATTTGTGGGACAGGAGGGCGACGAGCAGTACTTC
CASSLFVGQEGDEQYF
>TRBJ1-1|TRBD1|TRBV6-1|-
TGTGCCAGCAGTGAAGTGTCAGGGGGCACTGAAGCTTTCTTT
CASSEVSGGTEAFF
>TRBJ2-7|-|TRBV12-5|-
TGTGCTAGTGGTTTGGGCAACAGGAGCTCCTACGAGCAGTACTTC
CASGLGNRSSYEQYF
>TRBJ2-5|-|TRBV28|-
TGTGCCAGCAGTTTTCCAGGATTGGAGACCCAGTACTTC
CASSFPGLETQYF
>TRBJ2-4|-|TRBV27|few
TGTGCCAGCAGTGCGTCGGGACATCCAAAGGGAAACATTCAGTACTTC
CASSASGHPKGNIQYF
>TRBJ2-7|-|TRBV4-1|once
TGCGCCAGCAGCCAAGGTTATGACTCGTCCTACGAGCAGTACTTC
CASSQGYDSSYEQYF
>TRBJ1-2|-|TRBV27|-
TGTGCCAGCAGTATCTCGAGGACAGATGTACCATATGGCTACACCTTC
CASSISRTDVPYGYTF
>TRBJ2-1|-|TRBV9|-
TGTGCCAGCAGCGTAGGTCGCAATGAGCAGTTCTTC
CASSVGRNEQFF
>TRBJ1-6|TRBD1|TRBV6-5|few
TGTGCCAGCAGTTACCAGACAGGGTTCGGGTCACCCCTCCACTTT
CASSYQTGFGSPLHF
>TRBJ1-2|TRBD1|TRBV5-1|-
TGCGCCAGCAAGGACAGGAGAGACGGCTACACCTTC
CASKDRRDGYTF
>TRBJ2-2|TRBD2|TRBV27|-
TGTGCCAGCATATCTAGGACTAGCGTGACCGGGGAGCTGTTTTTT
CASISRTSVTGELFF
>TRBJ2-5|TRBD1|TRBV19|-
TGTGCCAGTAGCTCCTCTTCAGGGGGAAGAGAGACCCAGTACTTC
CASSSSSGGRETQYF
>TRBJ2-2|-|TRBV27|-
TGTGCCAGCAGCCCTCCTGAGCCCGGGGAGCTGTTTTTT
CASSPPEPGELFF
>TRBJ2-3|-|TRBV7-8|-
TGTGCCAGCAGACAATCGGGGGTCACAGATACGCAGTATTTT
CASRQSGVTDTQYF
>TRBJ2-5|-|TRBV7-9|-
TGTGCCAGCAGCTTAGTAACTAGTTGGCAAGAGACCCAGTACTTC
CASSLVTSWQETQYF
>TRBJ2-7|-|TRBV7-8|few
TGTGCCAGCAGCTTAAAGAGACAGTATGATTTCCAAAGCTCCTACGAGCAGTACTTC
CASSLKRQYDFQSSYEQYF
>TRBJ1-2|-|TRBV5-8|-
TGTGCCAGCAGCTTGGAATTTCAGGAAGGTCAAGGTGGCTACACCTTC
CASSLEFQEGQGGYTF
>TRBJ2-5|-|TRBV2|-
TGTGCCAGCAAACAGGGTGAGACCCAGTACTTC
CASKQGETQYF
>TRBJ1-1|TRBD1|TRBV10-1|-
TGCGCCAGCACTCAGGGGGCCGGGGACACTGAAGCTTTCTTT
CASTQGAGDTEAFF
>TRBJ1-6|-|TRBV6-6|few
TGTGCCAGCAGTACGGACATCTTTTCACCCCTCCACTTT
CASSTDIFSPLHF
>TRBJ1-2|-|TRBV5-4|-
TGTGCCAGCAGCTTGTCTTCAGGAAACTATGGCTACACCTTC
CASSLSSGNYGYTF
>TRBJ1-2|-|TRBV15|-
TGTGCCACCAGCGTTGACAGCTCCTATGGCTACACCTTC
CATSVDSSYGYTF
>TRBJ2-1|-|TRBV19|-
TGTGCCAGTAGTATCGCAGATGAGCAGTTCTTC
CASSIADEQFF
>TRBJ1-1|-|TRBV7-9|-
TGTGCCAGCAGCCCCGAGGGCGTCCCCCCTGAAGCTTTCTTT
CASSPEGVPPEAFF
>TRBJ2-7|-|TRBV20-1|-
TGCAGTGCTACAGGTCCAGAGGGGCAGTACTTC
CSATGPEGQYF
>TRBJ1-6|TRBD1|TRBV27|-
TGTGCCAGCAGTTTGTGGCAGGGGGGAAATTCACCCCTCCACTTT
CASSLWQGGNSPLHF
>TRBJ2-3|TRBD1|TRBV4-1|few
TGCGCCAGCAGCCAAGTGGGACAGGGCACAGATACGCAGTATTTT
CASSQVGQGTDTQYF
>TRBJ1-1|-|TRBV2|-
TGTGCCAGCATGCTAAGCGCTGAAGCTTTCTTT
CASMLSAEAFF
>TRBJ2-1|TRBD2|TRBV28|-
TGTGCCAGCAGTGTGGGTGGTAGCGGGAGTGTAAAAAATGAGCAGTTCTTC
CASSVGGSGSVKNEQFF
>TRBJ2-2|TRBD2|TRBV4-2|-
TGTGCCAGCAGCCAAGATAGGGAGGGACTAGCGGGAAACACCGGGGAGCTGTTTTTT
CASSQDREGLAGNTGELFF
>TRBJ2-1|TRBD2|TRBV2|-
TGTGCCAGCAGTGACCACCCCTCTAAAAGCGGGAGGGATGAGCAGTTCTTC
CASSDHPSKSGRDEQFF
>TRBJ2-2|TRBD2|TRBV5-1|-
TGCGCCAGCAGCTATGCTAGCGGGTCTACCACCGGGGAGCTGTTTTTT
CASSYASGSTTGELFF
>TRBJ2-1|TRBD2|TRBV30|few
TGTGCCTGGAGTGTATACCGGGTTGGTAGCGGGAGGAACGACAATGAGCAGTTCTTC
CAWSVYRVGSGRNDNEQFF
>TRBJ1-6|TRBD1|TRBV5-6|-
TGTGCCAGCAGCCTAACAGGACAGGGAGATGGTTCACCCCTCCACTTT
CASSLTGQGDGSPLHF
>TRBJ2-5|-|TRBV5-1|-
TGCGCCAGCAGCAGGGCCACAGGGTCGGAGACCCAGTACTTC
CASSRATGSETQYF
>TRBJ1-1|-|TRBV20-1|-
TGCAGTGCTAGTCTCCGGACTGAAGCTTTCTTT
CSASLRTEAFF
>TRBJ1-1|-|TRBV25-1|-
TGTGCCAGCAGTGTACCCGGGTCTGAAGCTTTCTTT
CASSVPGSEAFF
>TRBJ2-7|-|TRBV28|-
TGTGCCAGCAGTTTAGCGGAGGGGCTTTGGCAGTACTTC
CASSLAEGLWQYF
>TRBJ1-1|-|TRBV20-1|-
TGCAGTGCTAGAGCTCTCACTGAAGCTTTCTTT
CSARALTEAFF
>TRBJ2-1|TRBD1|TRBV5-5|-
TGTGCCAGCAGCTTCCGGGACAGGGAGGTGTATGAGCAGTTCTTC
CASSFRDREVYEQFF
>TRBJ2-3|-|TRBV28|-
TGTGCCAGCAGTTTTTCGGGAATACCAGATACGCAGTATTTT
CASSFSGIPDTQYF
>TRBJ2-1|-|TRBV4-1|-
TGCGCCAGCAGCCCGAGGGCGGGGACCGACAATGAGCAGTTCTTC
CASSPRAGTDNEQFF
>TRBJ2-7|TRBD2|TRBV7-6|-
TGTGCCAGCAGCATGACTAGCAACGAGCAGTACTTC
CASSMTSNEQYF
>TRBJ1-5|-|TRBV19|-
TGTGCCAGTAGTATGGTTAGGGGAAGTGGGCCCCAGCATTTT
CASSMVRGSGPQHF
>TRBJ2-3|-|TRBV28|-
TGTGCCAGCAGCCTCAGTCCCGAAAGCACAGATACGCAGTATTTT
CASSLSPESTDTQYF
>TRBJ1-5|TRBD1|TRBV10-3|-
TGTGCCATCAGTGTAGGGACAGGGGAGGAGCCCCAGCATTTT
CAISVGTGEEPQHF
>TRBJ2-3|-|TRBV19|-
TGTGCCAGTAAGGAGGTCACGCAGTATTTT
CASKEVTQYF
>TRBJ1-1|-|TRBV28|few
TGTGCCAGCAGTTTACGGGGATTGCCTGAAGCTTTCTTT
CASSLRGLPEAFF